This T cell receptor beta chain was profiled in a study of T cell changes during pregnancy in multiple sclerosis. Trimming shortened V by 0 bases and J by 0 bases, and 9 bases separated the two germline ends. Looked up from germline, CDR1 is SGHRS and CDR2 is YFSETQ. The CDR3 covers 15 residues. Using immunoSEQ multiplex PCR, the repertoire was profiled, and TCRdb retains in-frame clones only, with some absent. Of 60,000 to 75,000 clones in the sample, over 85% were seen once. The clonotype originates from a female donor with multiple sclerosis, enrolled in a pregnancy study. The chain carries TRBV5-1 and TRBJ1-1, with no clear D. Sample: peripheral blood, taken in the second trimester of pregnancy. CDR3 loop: CASSLGRNMNTEAFF. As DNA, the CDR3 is TGCGCCAGCAGCTTGGGCAGAAACATGAACACTGAAGCTTTCTTT.